The T cell receptor beta chain described here comes from a study of identical twins. This clonotype has a handful of counts. The antigen is unknown. Among all donors, each was a healthy Caucasian. Whole-study findings and limits: Insertion counts were lower in abundant cord blood beta clonotypes, a trend that memory repertoires did not show.

V was pared by 10 bases and J by 5 bases, with 11 bases between. Germline CDR1 reads MNHEY; CDR2 reads SVGEGT. The CDR3 runs to 11 residues. TCRdb processed the 5' RACE reads anew with MiXCR; each CDR3 protein has one entry. Of around 530,000 distinct CDR3 sequences in the sample, 15% were seen once. This sample was shared with a second study, whose subject was yellow fever vaccine responses in identical twins.

V gene TRBV6-2 or TRBV6-3 combines with J gene TRBJ2-5; no reliable D call. The sample comprised CD4+ T cells sorted from blood. This TCR was recovered from a woman between 18 and 29 years old in good health. Written as DNA, the CDR3 is TGTGCCACCAACCACCGGGAGACCCAGTACTTC. Protein sequence: CATNHRETQYF.